The present entry profiles one T cell receptor (beta chain) with its context. What it binds is not known. These data come from a study of monozygotic twins with inflammatory bowel disease. Overall study results and limits: The data offered no way to tell different T cell subtypes apart.

Germline V CDR1 and CDR2: SGHTA, FQGNSA. This CDR3 is built from 14 residues. From its re-call of the 5' RACE reads, TCRdb lists each CDR3 protein once, without DNA. The listing contains around 450,000 distinct CDR3 sequences. Sequencing input: blood. The V gene is TRBV7-2, the J gene TRBJ2-1. This TCR was sampled from a human donor with ulcerative colitis or Crohn's disease, or a healthy co-twin of an affected twin (not recorded which). CDR3 loop: CASSLAGFYNEQFF.